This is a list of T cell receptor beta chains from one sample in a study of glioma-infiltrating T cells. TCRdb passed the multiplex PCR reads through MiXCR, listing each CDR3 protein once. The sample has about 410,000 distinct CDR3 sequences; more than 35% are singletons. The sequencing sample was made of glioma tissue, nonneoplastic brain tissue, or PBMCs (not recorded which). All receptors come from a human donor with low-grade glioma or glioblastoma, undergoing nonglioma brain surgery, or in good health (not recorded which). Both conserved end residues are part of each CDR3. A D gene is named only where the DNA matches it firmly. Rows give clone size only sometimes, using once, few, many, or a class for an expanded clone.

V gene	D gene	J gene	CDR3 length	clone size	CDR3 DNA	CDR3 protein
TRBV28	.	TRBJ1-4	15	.	TGTGCCAGCAGTAGCACAGGGTTAGCTAATGATAAACTGTTTTTT	CASSSTGLANDKLFF
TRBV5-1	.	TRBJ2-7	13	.	TGCGCAGGGGGGTGGCTAGAGCTCCACGAGCAGTACTTC	CAGGWLELHEQYF
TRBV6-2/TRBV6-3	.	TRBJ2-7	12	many	TGTGCCAGCAGTTACTCGTCGGTTGGGGAGTACTTC	CASSYSSVGEYF
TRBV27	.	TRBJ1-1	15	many	TGTGCCAGCAGTTACACAGGGACCCTGAACACTGAAGCTTTCTTT	CASSYTGTLNTEAFF
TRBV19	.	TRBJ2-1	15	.	TGTGCCAGTAGTATGGGTCAGGGAGCCTACAATGAGCAGTTCTTC	CASSMGQGAYNEQFF
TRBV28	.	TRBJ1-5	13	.	TGTACCAGCCTTGGACGGGGCTTTCAGCCCCAGCATTTT	CTSLGRGFQPQHF
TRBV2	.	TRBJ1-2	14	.	TGTGCCAGCAGTCGACGTCGGGCGGACTATGGCTACACCTTC	CASSRRRADYGYTF
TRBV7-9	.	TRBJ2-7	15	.	TGTGCCAGCAGCCTCCCTGAGGGGGGAATCTACGAGCAGTACTTC	CASSLPEGGIYEQYF
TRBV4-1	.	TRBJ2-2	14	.	TGCACCAGCAGCCAAGAGGCATACACCGGGGAGCTGTTTTTT	CTSSQEAYTGELFF
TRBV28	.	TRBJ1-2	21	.	TGTGCCAGCAGTTTGGGGCGACAGCCACTTATATTCTCGAACAAGAACTATGGCTACACCTTC	CASSLGRQPLIFSNKNYGYTF
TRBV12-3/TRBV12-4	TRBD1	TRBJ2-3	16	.	TGTGCCAGCAGTAGGGGACAGATCGAGGGCGCAGATACGCAGTATTTT	CASSRGQIEGADTQYF
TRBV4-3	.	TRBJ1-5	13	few	TGCGCCAGCAGCCAAGATCCAGATCAGCCCCAGCATTTT	CASSQDPDQPQHF
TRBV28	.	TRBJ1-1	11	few	TGTGCCAGCGGGGGAGGGACTGAAGCTTTCTTT	CASGGGTEAFF
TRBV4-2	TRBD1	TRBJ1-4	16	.	TGTGCCAGCAGCCAAGAAGGGACAGGGCGGAATGAAAAACTGTTTTTT	CASSQEGTGRNEKLFF
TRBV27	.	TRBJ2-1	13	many	TGTGCCAGCAGTTCCTGGCCCGTCAATGAGCAGTTCTTC	CASSSWPVNEQFF
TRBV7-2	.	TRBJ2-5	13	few	TGTGCCAGCAGCTTAATGCCGGGCAGGGACCAGTACTTC	CASSLMPGRDQYF
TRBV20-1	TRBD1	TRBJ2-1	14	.	TGCAGTGCTAGATCTCGACAGGGTGAGCATGAGCAGTTCTTC	CSARSRQGEHEQFF
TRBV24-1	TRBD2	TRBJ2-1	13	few	TGTGCCACCAGTGATATGGGACTAGTTGAGCAGTTCTTC	CATSDMGLVEQFF
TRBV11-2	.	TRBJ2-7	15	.	TGTGCCAGCAGCTCTGACCCCCTAGCTAACTACGAGCAGTACTTC	CASSSDPLANYEQYF
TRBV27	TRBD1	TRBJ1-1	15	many	TGTGCCAGCAGTTTTAAGACAGGGAAGGTCACTGAAGCTTTCTTT	CASSFKTGKVTEAFF
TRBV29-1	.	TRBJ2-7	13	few	TGCAGCGCCGTTACAGGGCTAACCTACGAGCAGTACTTC	CSAVTGLTYEQYF
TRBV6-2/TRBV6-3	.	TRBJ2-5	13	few	TGTGCCAGCAGCGCACAGACCCTAGCGACCCAGTACTTC	CASSAQTLATQYF
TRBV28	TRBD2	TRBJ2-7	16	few	TGTGCCAGCAGTTTCCTTGACGGACTAGCGGGATATGAGCAGTACTTC	CASSFLDGLAGYEQYF
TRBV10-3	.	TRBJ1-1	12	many	TGTGCCTCCCGCTTATCGGACACTGAAGCTTTCTTT	CASRLSDTEAFF